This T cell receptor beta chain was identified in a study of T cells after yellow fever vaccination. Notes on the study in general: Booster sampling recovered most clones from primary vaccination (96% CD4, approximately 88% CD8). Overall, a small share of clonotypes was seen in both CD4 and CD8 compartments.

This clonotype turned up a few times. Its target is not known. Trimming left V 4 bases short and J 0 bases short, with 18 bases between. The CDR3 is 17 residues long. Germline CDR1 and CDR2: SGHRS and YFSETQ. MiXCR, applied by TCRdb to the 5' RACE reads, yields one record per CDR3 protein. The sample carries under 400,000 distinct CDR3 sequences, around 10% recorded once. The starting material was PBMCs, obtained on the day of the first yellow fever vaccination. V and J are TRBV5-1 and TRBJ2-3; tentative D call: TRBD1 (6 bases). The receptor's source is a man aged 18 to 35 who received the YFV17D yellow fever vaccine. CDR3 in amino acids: CASSLRAGAPSTDTQYF. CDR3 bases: TGCGCCAGCAGCCTAAGGGCAGGGGCTCCTAGCACAGATACGCAGTATTTT.